This TCR beta chain was sequenced for a study of blood T cells in healthy people across ages. CDR1 is SGHRS, CDR2 YFSETQ, per germline. V shed 0 bases and J shed 6 bases, with 12 bases lying between them. The CDR3 extends over 14 amino acids. The sample holds one count of this clonotype. Next came a second PCR, run for about 7 to 12 cycles, which used a sample-barcoded 5' primer along with a J-beta primer mix. TCRdb reprocessed the 5' RACE reads with MiXCR, giving one entry per CDR3 protein. The sample yields about 1.7 million distinct CDR3 sequences, approximately 28% seen once. The material sequenced was blood. The TCR was taken from a woman in her thirties in good health. V usage is TRBV5-1 and J usage is TRBJ2-5; D possibly matches TRBD1 or TRBD2 (5 bases each). Written as DNA, the CDR3 is TGCGCCAGCAGCTTGGTGGGGGAGCAAAAGACCCAGTACTTC. Translated: CASSLVGEQKTQYF.